This entry concerns a single T cell receptor (beta chain). Antigen: not known. This CDR3 spans 13 amino acids. V was clipped by 3 bases and J by 0 bases, with 6 bases between them. The V gene's germline CDR1 is SNHLY and CDR2 FYNNEI. This record belongs to a study of cytomegalovirus exposure and HLA in healthy donors. Across the whole study: Of around 400 genotyped donors, more than 65% grouped in the Caucasian-associated ancestry cluster.

Study-level findings and limits: Presence/absence analyses supposed approximately even sequencing depth among donors. It is likely that the observed cluster of highly shared sequence variants was a sequencing artifact.

The PCR was carried out with 60 Vbeta primers and 13 Jbeta primers. The method was immunoSEQ multiplex PCR; TCRdb's version includes in-frame clones alone and lacks a portion of them. The sample shows 180,000 or so clones, 77% of them seen only once. The genes are TRBV2 and TRBJ2-7, with D uncertain. This sequence originates from a man in his late teens or twenties in good health and CMV-seronegative. Sequencing was performed on PBMCs. The CDR3 DNA sequence: TGTGCCAGCAGTGACAGAAGCTCCTACGAGCAGTACTTC. Protein sequence: CASSDRSSYEQYF.